Below, one T cell receptor beta chain is given with its context. Its antigen is undetermined. The data were produced by immunoSEQ multiplex PCR, yet TCRdb's version contains in-frame clones alone and is incomplete. The data hold fewer than 35,000 clones, with 75% to 85% observed a single time. These data originate in a study of T cells in narcolepsy. Turning to the study itself: Healthy controls were enrolled alongside patients with narcolepsy type 1 or type 2. Points from the study as a whole: Comparing one patient's CSF and blood CD4+ clonotypes highlighted HCRT- and TRIB2-specific autoreactive clonotypes. Reportedly, autoreactive clonotypes were serially detected in patients' blood but not controls'.

V was pared by 0 bases and J by 1 base, with 9 bases between. CDR1 is GTSNPN, CDR2 SVGIG, per germline (reference sequence). There are 14 residues in the CDR3. This clonotype was obtained from a human donor with narcolepsy. The rearrangement uses TRBV30 and TRBJ1-1; maybe TRBD1 (5 bases). Input material: CD45RA- memory CD4+ T cells from PBMCs. The DNA for the CDR3 is TGTGCCTGGAGTGTAGGGGACCAGAACACTGAAGCTTTCTTT. It is translated as CAWSVGDQNTEAFF.